This TCR beta chain was found in a study of cytomegalovirus exposure and HLA in healthy donors. The study, taken as a whole, reports: Cytomegalovirus status was reportedly diagnosed by the classifier with high specificity and sensitivity. Researchers catalogued about 150 TCR beta chains as cytomegalovirus-associated. The CMV antigen specificity of a few CMV-associated chains was confirmed through in vitro analysis.

The CDR3 contains 16 residues. Germline V gene data show CDR1 as MNHNS and CDR2 as SASEGT. With 3 bases removed from V and 4 bases from J, the gap between germline ends came to 18 bases. The PCR contained 60 Vbeta and 13 Jbeta primers. Assay used: immunoSEQ multiplex PCR; TCRdb lists only in-frame clones, some missing. The sample records around 180,000 clones, about 80% being singletons. About this clone itself: Its antigen is still unknown.

This clonotype was obtained from a man in his sixties in good health and CMV-seronegative. What was sequenced was PBMCs. The chain combines TRBV6-1 with TRBJ1-2; D may be TRBD1 (5 bases). The CDR3 is CASSDFGGLAVYGYTF. The CDR3 bases are TGTGCCAGCAGTGATTTCGGGGGACTAGCGGTCTATGGCTACACCTTC.